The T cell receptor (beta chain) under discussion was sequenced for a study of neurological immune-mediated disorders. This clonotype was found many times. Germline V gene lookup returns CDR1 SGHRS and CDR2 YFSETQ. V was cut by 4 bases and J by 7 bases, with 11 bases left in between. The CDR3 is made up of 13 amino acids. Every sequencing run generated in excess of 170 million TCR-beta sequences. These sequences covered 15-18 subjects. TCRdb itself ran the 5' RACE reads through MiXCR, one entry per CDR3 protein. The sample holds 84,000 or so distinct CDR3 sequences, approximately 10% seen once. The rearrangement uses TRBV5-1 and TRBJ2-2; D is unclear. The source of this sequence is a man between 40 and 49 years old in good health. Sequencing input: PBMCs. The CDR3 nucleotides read TGCGCCAGCAGCCCTTTCTTCGGCGGGGAGCTGTTTTTT. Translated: CASSPFFGGELFF. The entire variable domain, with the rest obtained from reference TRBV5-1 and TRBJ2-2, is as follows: KAGVTQTPRYLIKTRGQQVTLSCSPISGHRSVSWYQQTPGQGLQFLFEYFSETQRNKGNFPGRFSGRQFSNSRSEMNVSTLELGDSALYLCASSPFFGGELFFGEGSRLTVL.